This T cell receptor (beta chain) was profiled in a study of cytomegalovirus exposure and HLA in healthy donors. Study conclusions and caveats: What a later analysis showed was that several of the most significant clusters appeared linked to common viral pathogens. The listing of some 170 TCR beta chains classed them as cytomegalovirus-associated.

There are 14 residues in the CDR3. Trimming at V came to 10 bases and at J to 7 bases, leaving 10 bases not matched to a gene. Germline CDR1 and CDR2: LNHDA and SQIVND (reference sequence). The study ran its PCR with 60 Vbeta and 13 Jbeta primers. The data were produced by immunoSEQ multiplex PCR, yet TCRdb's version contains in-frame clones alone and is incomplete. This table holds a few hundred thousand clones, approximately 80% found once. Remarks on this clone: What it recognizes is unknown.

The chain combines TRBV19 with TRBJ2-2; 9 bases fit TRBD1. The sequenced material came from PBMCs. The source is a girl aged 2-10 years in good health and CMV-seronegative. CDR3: CATGQGLEGGELFF. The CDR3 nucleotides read TGTGCCACCGGACAGGGGCTTGAAGGCGGGGAGCTGTTTTTT.